Presented here are 15 T cell receptor beta chains from one specimen sequenced in a study of OX40 agonist ivuxolimab in advanced cancers. TCRdb's table, derived via immunoSEQ multiplex PCR, lists solely in-frame clones and lacks some. The repertoire consists of around 87,000 clones, with 85% to 95% occurring once and the leading ten covering about 2.6%. Here the sequenced sample was CD4+ or CD8+ T cells sorted from blood, taken in a trial of the OX40 agonist ivuxolimab. All receptors derive from an adult with an advanced solid tumor such as melanoma, head and neck, liver or kidney cancer.

V and J are TRBV4-1 and TRBJ1-2; a weak D match, TRBD1 (5 bases). V was trimmed by 0 bases and J by 4 bases, leaving 12 bases between them. Germline CDR1 is MGHRA and CDR2 is YSYEKL. This CDR3 is 15 amino acids long. For the CDR3, the DNA is TGCGCCAGCAGCCAAGATCTGGGACTGAGCTATGGCTACACCTTC. Its protein product is CASSQDLGLSYGYTF.

This chain uses TRBV13 with TRBJ1-1, with 7 bases fitting TRBD1. From germline, CDR1 is PRHDT and CDR2 FYEKMQ (reference sequence). The V segment lost 5 bases and the J segment 0 bases; nucleotides outside the gene matches: 3. The CDR3 totals 14 residues. CDR3 DNA: TGTGCCAGCAGCCCGGACAGGCTGAACACTGAAGCTTTCTTT. The encoded protein is CASSPDRLNTEAFF.

The chain recombines TRBV6-1 with TRBJ1-2, with no clear D. This CDR3 has 12 amino acids. With 3 bases removed from V and 4 bases from J, the gap between germline ends came to 6 bases. Germline lookup yields CDR1 MNHNS and CDR2 SASEGT. The CDR3 DNA sequence: TGTGCCAGCAGTGACGGAGGCTATGGCTACACCTTC. Protein sequence: CASSDGGYGYTF.

This clone showed up just once. The chain is built from TRBV29-1 and TRBJ2-7, with a possible D match to TRBD2 (6 bases). V was pared by 4 bases and J by 5 bases, with 15 bases between. Per germline, CDR1 SQVTM and CDR2 ANQGSEA. The CDR3 covers 13 residues. The CDR3 DNA follows: TGCAGCGTTGTAGGCGGGAATGGAAACGAGCAGTACTTC. Protein: CSVVGGNGNEQYF.

This chain links TRBV27 with TRBJ1-4, with 8 bases lining up with TRBD1. Germline CDR1 reads MNHEY; CDR2 reads SMNVEV (reference sequence). The CDR3 length is 14 residues. The V segment lost 4 bases and the J segment 2 bases; nucleotides outside the gene matches: 0. Here the CDR3 DNA reads TGTGCCAGCAGTTGGACAGGGACTAATGAAAAACTGTTTTTT. It specifies CASSWTGTNEKLFF.

This chain uses TRBV29-1 with TRBJ2-3; D might be TRBD1 (6 bases). Germline values: CDR1 SQVTM, CDR2 ANQGSEA. The V gene lost 7 bases and the J gene lost 2 bases, with 31 bases spanning the gap. The CDR3 extends over 19 amino acids. In nucleotides, the CDR3 is TGCAGCGCCTACGACCTCGACAGGACCATCATCTCCGACACAGATACGCAGTATTTT. Translating gives CSAYDLDRTIISDTDTQYF.

This chain links TRBV7-2 with TRBJ2-3; D ambiguous. The CDR3 has 12 residues. Germline CDR1 and CDR2: SGHTA and FQGNSA. Trimming removed 1 base at V and 6 bases at J, with 5 bases between. In nucleotides, the CDR3 is TGTGCCAGCAGCTTAGATATCGATACGCAGTATTTT. Translation gives CASSLDIDTQYF.

The genes are TRBV27 and TRBJ2-1; 7 nucleotides match TRBD2. Germline trimming cut 7 bases from V and 2 bases from J; bases unmatched to any gene: 5. The length of the CDR3 is 14 residues. CDR1 is MNHEY, CDR2 SMNVEV, per germline (reference sequence). The CDR3 DNA reads as TGTGCCAGCAATGCGGGAGAGGCCTACAATGAGCAGTTCTTC. Protein: CASNAGEAYNEQFF.

The chain carries TRBV27 and TRBJ2-1; D is perhaps TRBD1 (5 bases). The CDR3 has 13 amino acids. The V end lost 3 bases, the J end lost 3 bases, and 6 bases lay between the germline ends. The germline gives CDR1 MNHEY, CDR2 SMNVEV (reference sequence). The chain's CDR3 is CASSFRVYNEQFF. The CDR3, as DNA: TGTGCCAGCAGTTTCAGGGTCTACAATGAGCAGTTCTTC.

The gene calls are TRBV9 and TRBJ2-5, with TRBD2 identical over 7 bases. Germline V gene lookup returns CDR1 SGDLS and CDR2 YYNGEE. With 3 bases clipped from V and 1 base from J, the junction kept 18 bases outside the gene matches. The CDR3 runs to 19 residues. The CDR3 coding sequence is TGTGCCAGCAGCGCTACTAGCGTGCCCTCCCCTACCCCCCAAGAGACCCAGTACTTC. It encodes CASSATSVPSPTPQETQYF.

V gene TRBV4-2 combines with J gene TRBJ2-2; D possibly corresponds to TRBD1 (6 bases). CDR1 and CDR2 from the germline V gene are LGHNA and YNFKEQ. The CDR3 covers 16 residues. V dropped 1 base and J dropped 7 bases, with 16 bases sitting between them. The CDR3 is CASSQGGGVSSGELFF. The CDR3 DNA sequence: TGTGCCAGCAGCCAAGGAGGGGGAGTCTCCAGCGGGGAGCTGTTTTTT.

The chain is built from TRBV5-6 and TRBJ2-7; no definite D call. This CDR3 is 12 amino acids long. Germline V gene data show CDR1 as SGHDT and CDR2 as YYEEEE. V dropped 0 bases and J dropped 5 bases, with 6 bases sitting between them. The CDR3 sequence is CASSLGSNEQYF. DNA for the CDR3: TGTGCCAGCAGCTTGGGGTCGAACGAGCAGTACTTC.

A note on this clone: This CDR3 is missing its conserved last phenylalanine or tryptophan, likely due to a read error. V is TRBV27 and J is TRBJ2-7; 10 nucleotides line up with TRBD1. Per the germline V gene, CDR1 is MNHEY and CDR2 is SMNVEV (reference sequence). CDR3 length: 17 residues. V shed 2 bases and J 2 bases; nucleotides not matched to a gene: 9. The DNA for the CDR3 is TGTGCCAGCAGTTTAAGGACAGGGGGTACACCTGCCTACGAGCAGTACCTC. Translation gives CASSLRTGGTPAYEQYL.

V and J are TRBV7-9 and TRBJ2-2; 11 bases align to TRBD2. The V and J ends lost 4 bases and 7 bases, in that order; junction bases with no gene match: 5. This CDR3 is 15 amino acids long. The V gene's germline CDR1 is SEHNR and CDR2 FQNEAQ (reference sequence). CDR3 DNA sequence: TGTGCCAGCAGCTCTCTAGCGGGAGGAGGCGGGGAGCTGTTTTTT. Amino acids: CASSSLAGGGGELFF.

This clone has a single count. The chain combines TRBV27 with TRBJ1-1; 11 bases map to TRBD1. Germline CDR1 is MNHEY and CDR2 is SMNVEV (reference sequence). After removal of 7 bases from V and 2 bases from J, the junction contained 6 bases not matched to a gene. The CDR3 is 15 amino acids. The CDR3 loop reads CASTPGTGGNTEAFF. As DNA, the CDR3 is TGTGCCAGCACTCCCGGGACAGGGGGAAACACTGAAGCTTTCTTT.